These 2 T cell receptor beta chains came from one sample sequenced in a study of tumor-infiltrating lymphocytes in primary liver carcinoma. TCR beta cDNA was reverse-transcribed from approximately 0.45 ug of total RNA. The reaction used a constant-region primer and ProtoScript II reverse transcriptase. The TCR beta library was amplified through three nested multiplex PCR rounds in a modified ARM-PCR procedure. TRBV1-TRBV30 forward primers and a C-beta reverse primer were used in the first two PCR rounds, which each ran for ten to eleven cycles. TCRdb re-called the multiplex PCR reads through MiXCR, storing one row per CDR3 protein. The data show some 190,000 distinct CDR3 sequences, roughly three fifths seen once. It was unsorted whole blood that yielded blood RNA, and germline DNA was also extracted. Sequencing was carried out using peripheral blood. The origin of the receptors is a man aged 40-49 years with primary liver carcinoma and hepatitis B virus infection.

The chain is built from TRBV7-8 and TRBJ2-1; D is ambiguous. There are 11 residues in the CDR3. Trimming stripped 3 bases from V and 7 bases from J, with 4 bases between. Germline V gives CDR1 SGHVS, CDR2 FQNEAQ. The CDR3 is CASSLWNEQFF. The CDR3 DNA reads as TGTGCCAGCAGCTTGTGGAATGAGCAGTTCTTC.

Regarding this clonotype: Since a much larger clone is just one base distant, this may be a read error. CDR3 region: CASSLDYGDGELFF. The CDR3 coding sequence is TGTGCCAGCAGCTTAGATTATGGCGACGGGGAGCTGTTTTTT. The J gene is TRBJ2-2, the V gene TRBV11-2; D unclear. Between the trimmed V and J ends, which lost 0 bases and 7 bases, there was a span of 9 bases. This CDR3 is built from 14 residues. CDR1 and CDR2 (germline): SGHAT, FQNNGV.